Listed below are T cell receptor beta chains from one sample, sequenced in a study of OX40 agonist ivuxolimab in advanced cancers. Using immunoSEQ multiplex PCR, the repertoire was profiled, and TCRdb retains in-frame clones only, with some absent. The sample carries about 62,000 clones, around 85% recorded once. The sample here was CD4+ or CD8+ T cells sorted from blood, taken in a trial of the OX40 agonist ivuxolimab. These receptors originate from an adult with an advanced solid tumor such as melanoma, head and neck, liver or kidney cancer. Each CDR3 is given with its conserved first and last residue. D genes are given only for firm matches. Clone size, where shown, is once, few, many, or a class for clones that have expanded.

TRBV19,-,-,TRBJ2-7,TGTGCCAGTAAGACAGCCGTAGGGTCCTACGAGCAGTACTTC,CASKTAVGSYEQYF
TRBV2,-,-,TRBJ2-3,TGTGCCAGCAGTGAAAACCCTGGCACTTCAGATACGCAGTATTTT,CASSENPGTSDTQYF
TRBV5-1,-,few,TRBJ2-2,TGCGCCAGCAGCGGCTCCAGCTGGACCGGGGAGCTGTTTTTT,CASSGSSWTGELFF
TRBV11-2,-,-,TRBJ1-4,TGTGCCAGCAGCTCAACAGGGTTTGTTGAAAAACTGTTTTTT,CASSSTGFVEKLFF
TRBV5-1,TRBD2,-,TRBJ2-1,TGCGCCAGCAGCTTCTACCCCACTAGCGGGACGAGAGATGAGCAGTTCTTC,CASSFYPTSGTRDEQFF
TRBV4-1,-,-,TRBJ2-1,TGCGCCAGCAGCCAAGGCTGGGGGGGGGCGGCAACGAGAACCAATGAGCAGTTCTTC,CASSQGWGGAATRTNEQFF
TRBV28,-,-,TRBJ2-3,TGTGCCAGCAGTTTCCTTATCACAGATACGCAGTATTTT,CASSFLITDTQYF
TRBV6-5,TRBD2,-,TRBJ2-5,TGTGCCAGCGGCCGACTAGCGGAAGAGACCCAGTACTTC,CASGRLAEETQYF
TRBV29-1,-,-,TRBJ2-5,TGCAGCGCCCTCACAGGGGGGGCCGGGGAGACCCAGTACTTC,CSALTGGAGETQYF
TRBV6-5,-,-,TRBJ2-2,TGTGCCAGCAAATTTTTCAGGGAGAACACCGGGGAGCTGTTTTTT,CASKFFRENTGELFF
TRBV6-1,-,few,TRBJ1-3,TGTGCCAGCAGTCGGGGAAACACCATATATTTT,CASSRGNTIYF
TRBV7-9,TRBD1,-,TRBJ1-6,TGTGCCAGCAGCCGAGGACAGGATAATTCACCCCTCCACTTT,CASSRGQDNSPLHF
TRBV29-1,-,-,TRBJ2-2,TGCAGCGTTGAAGATCTTGGGGGGGCCACCGGGGAGCTGTTTTTT,CSVEDLGGATGELFF
TRBV28,TRBD1,-,TRBJ2-5,TGTGCCAGCAGTTGGGGACAGGGTCCAGAGACCCAGTACTTC,CASSWGQGPETQYF
TRBV7-9,-,-,TRBJ2-5,TGTGCCAGCAGCTTAAAAAGAACTCAAGAGACCCAGTACTTC,CASSLKRTQETQYF
TRBV7-2,-,-,TRBJ1-1,TGTGCCAGCAGCTTAGGCGGAGGACTTGAAGCTTTCTTT,CASSLGGGLEAFF
TRBV6-4,-,-,TRBJ2-6,TGTGCCAGCGTCGGATCTCCACGACAAAGTCGGGCCAACGTCCTGACTTTC,CASVGSPRQSRANVLTF
TRBV2,-,-,TRBJ2-3,TGTGCCAGCAGTGAAAGGTCTTCCAGCACAGATACGCAGTATTTT,CASSERSSSTDTQYF
TRBV19,-,-,TRBJ2-7,TGTGCCAGTAGTATTCAGGGGACGGGCGAGCAGTACTTC,CASSIQGTGEQYF
TRBV28,-,-,TRBJ2-2,TGTGCCAGCAGCACGGGACTTACGAACACCGGGGAGCTGTTTTTT,CASSTGLTNTGELFF
TRBV19,-,-,TRBJ2-3,TGTGCCAGTGTATTGTCGTCTAGCACAGATACGCAGTATTTT,CASVLSSSTDTQYF
TRBV7-9,-,-,TRBJ2-2,TGTGCCAGCAGCTTAGAGGCCCTTGGGGCCGGGGAGCTGTTTTTT,CASSLEALGAGELFF
TRBV5-1,-,-,TRBJ2-1,TGCGCCAGCAGCTTGGGGCCTTTGGATGAGCAGTTCTTC,CASSLGPLDEQFF
TRBV19,-,-,TRBJ2-2,TGTGCCAGTAGCGGGGTCGTAACCGGGGAGCTGTTTTTT,CASSGVVTGELFF
TRBV7-9,TRBD1,once,TRBJ1-1,TGTGCCAGCAGCTGGGTCCGAGGGGGCCCCATGAACACTGAAGCTTTCTTT,CASSWVRGGPMNTEAFF
TRBV7-3,TRBD1,-,TRBJ2-2,TGTGCCAGCAGCCAGGGGACAGGGGGCAACACCGGGGAGCTGTTTTTT,CASSQGTGGNTGELFF
TRBV10-2,TRBD2,-,TRBJ2-3,TGCGCCAGTCAGCGGGGGGTCACAGATACGCAGTATTTT,CASQRGVTDTQYF